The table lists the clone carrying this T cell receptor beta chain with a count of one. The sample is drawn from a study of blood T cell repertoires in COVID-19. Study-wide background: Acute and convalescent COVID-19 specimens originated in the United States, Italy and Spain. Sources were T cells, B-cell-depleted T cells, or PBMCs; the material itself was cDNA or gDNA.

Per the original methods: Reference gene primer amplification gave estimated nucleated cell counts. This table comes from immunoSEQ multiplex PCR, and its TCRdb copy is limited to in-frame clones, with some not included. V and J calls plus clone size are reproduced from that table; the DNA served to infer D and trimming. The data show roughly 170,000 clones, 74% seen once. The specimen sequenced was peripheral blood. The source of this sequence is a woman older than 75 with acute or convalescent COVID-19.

CDR3 amino acids: CASSLGQGVTTGELFF. The DNA for the CDR3 is TGCGCCAGCAGCCTTGGACAGGGGGTTACCACCGGGGAGCTGTTTTTT. The chain couples TRBV4-1 to TRBJ2-2; 10 bases fit TRBD1. Germline assignment: CDR1 MGHRA and CDR2 YSYEKL. The CDR3 is made up of 16 amino acids. The trim removed 4 bases at V and 4 bases at J, leaving 6 bases unmatched.